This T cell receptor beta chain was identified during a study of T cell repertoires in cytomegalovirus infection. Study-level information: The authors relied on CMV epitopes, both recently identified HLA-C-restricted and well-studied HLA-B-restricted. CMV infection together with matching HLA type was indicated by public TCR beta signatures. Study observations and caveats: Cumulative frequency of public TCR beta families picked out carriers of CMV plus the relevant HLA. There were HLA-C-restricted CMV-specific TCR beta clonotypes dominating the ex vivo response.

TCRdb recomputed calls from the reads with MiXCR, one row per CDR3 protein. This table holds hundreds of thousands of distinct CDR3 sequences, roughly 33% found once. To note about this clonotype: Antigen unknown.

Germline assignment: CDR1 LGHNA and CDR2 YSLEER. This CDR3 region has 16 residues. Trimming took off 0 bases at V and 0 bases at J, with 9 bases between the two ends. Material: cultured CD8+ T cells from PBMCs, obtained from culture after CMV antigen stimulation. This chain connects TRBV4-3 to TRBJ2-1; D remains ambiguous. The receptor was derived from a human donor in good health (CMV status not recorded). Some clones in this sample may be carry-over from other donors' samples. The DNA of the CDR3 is TGCGCCAGCAGCCAAGATATTCGGAGCTCCTACAATGAGCAGTTCTTC. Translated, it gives CASSQDIRSSYNEQFF.